This passage covers 17 T cell receptor beta chains from one sample sequenced in a study of T cell changes during pregnancy in multiple sclerosis. Sequenced by immunoSEQ multiplex PCR; TCRdb stores in-frame clones only, minus some. The top ten hold less than 0.85% of the sample, which has 70,000 to 95,000 clones, just over 90% seen once. Here the sequenced sample was peripheral blood, taken in the second trimester of pregnancy. Source of these receptors: a female donor in good health, enrolled as a control in a pregnancy study.

The J gene is TRBJ1-4, the V gene TRBV4-2; 9 bases match TRBD1. The ends lost 4 bases at V and 6 bases at J; junction bases unmatched: 6. Germline V lookup: CDR1 LGHNA, CDR2 YNFKEQ. The CDR3 is 15 amino acids. The CDR3 DNA follows: TGTGCCAGCAGCCGAAACAGGGGGCCGGATGAAAAACTGTTTTTT. It yields the protein CASSRNRGPDEKLFF.

The DNA for the CDR3 is TGCGCCAGCAGCCAAACGGGTAGCTACGAGCAGTACTTC. This translates into CASSQTGSYEQYF. The V call is TRBV4-3, the J call TRBJ2-7; D is uncertain. Germline CDR1 reads LGHNA; CDR2 reads YSLEER. The CDR3 loop spans 13 amino acids. With 2 bases removed from V and 3 bases from J, the gap between germline ends came to 8 bases.

The chain uses TRBV7-2 and TRBJ1-5; TRBD1 agrees at 7 bases. The CDR3 is 15 amino acids. Germline CDR1 is SGHTA and CDR2 is FQGNSA. With 4 bases clipped from V and 3 bases from J, the junction kept 6 bases outside the gene matches. As DNA, the CDR3 is TGTGCCAGCAGCTCAGGGACAGTTCTCAATCAGCCCCAGCATTTT. Translation: CASSSGTVLNQPQHF.

The chain recombines TRBV7-2 with TRBJ2-1; tentatively, D is TRBD1 (5 bases). The CDR3 extends over 16 amino acids. Germline CDR1 reads SGHTA; CDR2 reads FQGNSA. V gave up 1 base and J gave up 6 bases, with 16 bases separating them. The CDR3 sequence is CASSLDRGAGLNEQFF. CDR3 sequence (DNA): TGTGCCAGCAGCTTAGATCGCGGAGCAGGGCTCAATGAGCAGTTCTTC.

For the CDR3, the DNA is TGTGCCAGCAGCCGGGACAGAGGGGAAAAACTGTTTTTT. Protein sequence: CASSRDRGEKLFF. The genes are TRBV6-4 and TRBJ1-4, with 7 bases fitting TRBD1. Germline CDR1 reads MRHNA; CDR2 reads SNTAGT. The length of the CDR3 is 13 residues. With V trimmed by 6 bases and J by 8 bases, 6 bases remained unmatched.

The J gene is TRBJ2-2, the V gene TRBV7-2, with 10 nucleotides matching TRBD2. The junction had 8 bases not matched to a gene; V was cut back by 1 base and J by 6 bases. Germline loops: CDR1 SGHTA, CDR2 FQGNSA. The CDR3 runs 17 residues. The CDR3 is CASSLGPLSGGAGELFF. CDR3 bases: TGTGCCAGCAGCTTAGGCCCCCTCAGCGGGGGGGCCGGGGAGCTGTTTTTT.

The DNA for the CDR3 is TGTGCCAGCAGCCCGCAAGGGACAGGGCTTAACTATGGCTACACCTTC. Its translation is CASSPQGTGLNYGYTF. The genes are TRBV7-8 and TRBJ1-2; 9 nucleotides align to TRBD1. This CDR3 region has 16 residues. The V and J ends lost 5 bases and 1 base, in that order; junction bases with no gene match: 8. Germline V gene sequence: CDR1 SGHVS, CDR2 FQNEAQ.

The V gene is TRBV15, the J gene TRBJ2-3; D uncertain. Germline V gives CDR1 LNHNV, CDR2 YYDKDF (reference sequence). The CDR3 is 14 amino acids. V shed 2 bases and J shed 3 bases, with 9 bases lying between them. CDR3 region: CATSRPSWTDTQYF. The CDR3 DNA sequence: TGTGCCACCAGCAGACCCAGTTGGACAGATACGCAGTATTTT.

This clone was counted once. The chain links TRBV7-2 to TRBJ1-1; D uncertain. Trimming shortened V by 1 base and J by 4 bases, and 13 bases separated the two germline ends. Germline lookup yields CDR1 SGHTA and CDR2 FQGNSA. CDR3 length: 15 residues. CDR3 coding DNA: TGTGCCAGCAGCTTAGTGGTGGGCCGAGTCACTGAAGCTTTCTTT. Encoded protein: CASSLVVGRVTEAFF.

The rearrangement uses TRBV19 and TRBJ1-1, with D uncertain. The CDR3 covers 13 residues. From germline, CDR1 is LNHDA and CDR2 SQIVND (reference sequence). With 8 bases removed from V and 0 bases from J, the gap between germline ends came to 10 bases. For the CDR3, the DNA is TGTGCCAGTGCGGGGATGGTGAACACTGAAGCTTTCTTT. It is translated as CASAGMVNTEAFF.

The rearrangement links TRBV12-5 to TRBJ2-7; 9 nucleotides align to TRBD1. Germline lookup yields CDR1 LGHNT and CDR2 FRNRAP. This CDR3 comprises 14 residues. The trim removed 6 bases at V and 2 bases at J, leaving 5 bases unmatched. The CDR3 nucleotides read TGTGCTAGTGGGTCCGGGACAGGGACCTACGAGCAGTACTTC. It yields the protein CASGSGTGTYEQYF.

The chain employs TRBV4-2 and TRBJ2-1; perhaps TRBD2 as D (6 bases). The V end lost 3 bases, the J end lost 0 bases, and 15 bases lay between the germline ends. CDR3 length equals 17 residues. Germline V gives CDR1 LGHNA, CDR2 YNFKEQ. This chain's CDR3 is CASSHPLGGSSYNEQFF. CDR3 DNA: TGTGCCAGCAGCCACCCATTGGGGGGTAGCTCCTACAATGAGCAGTTCTTC.

This rearrangement joins TRBV6-1 to TRBJ2-5; the D gene is possibly TRBD2 (7 bases). Trimming left V 0 bases short and J 4 bases short, with 12 bases between. This CDR3 region has 15 residues. From germline, CDR1 is MNHNS and CDR2 SASEGT. The CDR3: CASSEAGGPSETQYF. Here the CDR3 DNA reads TGTGCCAGCAGTGAAGCGGGGGGGCCCTCAGAGACCCAGTACTTC.

The chain employs TRBV4-1 and TRBJ2-3, with D hard to call. There are 14 residues in the CDR3. Germline values: CDR1 MGHRA, CDR2 YSYEKL. Trimming left V 0 bases short and J 0 bases short, with 4 bases between. CDR3 DNA: TGCGCCAGCAGCCAAGACGGGAGCACAGATACGCAGTATTTT. Amino acids: CASSQDGSTDTQYF.

The CDR3 sequence: CASGGRANTEAFF. Written as DNA, the CDR3 is TGTGCCAGCGGGGGCAGGGCGAACACTGAAGCTTTCTTT. The chain is built from TRBV7-8 and TRBJ1-1; perhaps TRBD1 as D (6 bases). Trimming removed 8 bases at V and 1 base at J, with 11 bases between. This CDR3 is built from 13 residues. Germline V gene lookup returns CDR1 SGHVS and CDR2 FQNEAQ.

The V call is TRBV29-1, the J call TRBJ1-1; 9 bases line up with TRBD1. This CDR3 comprises 14 residues. The germline gives CDR1 SQVTM, CDR2 ANQGSEA. V shed 7 bases, J shed 0 bases, and the junction held 6 bases outside the gene matches. In nucleotides, the CDR3 is TGCAGCGCTTCCGGGACAGGGATGAACACTGAAGCTTTCTTT. Its protein product is CSASGTGMNTEAFF.

The rearrangement uses TRBV11-2 and TRBJ1-2; 9 bases agree with TRBD1. Germline V gives CDR1 SGHAT, CDR2 FQNNGV. This CDR3 contains 18 residues. V gave up 2 bases and J gave up 1 base; unmatched junction bases: 11. CDR3 DNA sequence: TGTGCCAGCAGCTTACGGGCCCCCGGGACAGGGAATAACTATGGCTACACCTTC. It is translated as CASSLRAPGTGNNYGYTF.